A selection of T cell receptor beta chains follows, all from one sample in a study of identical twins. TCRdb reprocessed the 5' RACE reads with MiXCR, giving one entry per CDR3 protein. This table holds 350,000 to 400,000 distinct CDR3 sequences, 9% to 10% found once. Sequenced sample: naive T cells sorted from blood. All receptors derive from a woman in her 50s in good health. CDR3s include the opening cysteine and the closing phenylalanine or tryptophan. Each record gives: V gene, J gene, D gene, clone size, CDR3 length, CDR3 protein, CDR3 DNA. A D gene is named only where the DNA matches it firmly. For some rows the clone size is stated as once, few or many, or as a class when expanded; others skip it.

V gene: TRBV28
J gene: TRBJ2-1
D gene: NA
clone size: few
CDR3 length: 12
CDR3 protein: CATGTVYNEQFF
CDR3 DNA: TGTGCCACCGGGACGGTGTACAATGAGCAGTTCTTC

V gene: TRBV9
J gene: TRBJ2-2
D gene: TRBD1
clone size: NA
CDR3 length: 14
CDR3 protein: CASGRQGWTGELFF
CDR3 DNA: TGTGCCAGCGGAAGACAGGGGTGGACCGGGGAGCTGTTTTTT

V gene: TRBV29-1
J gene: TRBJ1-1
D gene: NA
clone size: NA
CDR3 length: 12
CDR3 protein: CSFGLTNTEAFF
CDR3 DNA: TGCAGCTTCGGACTGACTAACACTGAAGCTTTCTTT

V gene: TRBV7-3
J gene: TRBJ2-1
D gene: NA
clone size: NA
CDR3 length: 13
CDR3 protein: CASSLIGENEQFF
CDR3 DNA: TGTGCCAGCAGCTTAATTGGAGAGAATGAGCAGTTCTTC

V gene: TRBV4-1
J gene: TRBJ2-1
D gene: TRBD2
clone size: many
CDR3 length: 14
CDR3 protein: CASSQLAGELEQFF
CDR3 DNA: TGCGCCAGCAGCCAACTAGCGGGAGAACTTGAGCAGTTCTTC

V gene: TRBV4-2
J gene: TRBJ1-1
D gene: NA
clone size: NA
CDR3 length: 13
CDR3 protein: CASSLVLDTEAFF
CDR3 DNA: TGTGCCAGCAGCCTCGTTCTCGACACTGAAGCTTTCTTT

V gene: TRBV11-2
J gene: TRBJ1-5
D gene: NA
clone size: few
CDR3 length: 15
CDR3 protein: CASSLDLGGGQPQHF
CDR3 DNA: TGTGCCAGCAGCTTAGATCTCGGGGGCGGGCAGCCCCAGCATTTT

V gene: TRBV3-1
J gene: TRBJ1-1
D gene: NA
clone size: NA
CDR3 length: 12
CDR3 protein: CASSHAGTEAFF
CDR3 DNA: TGTGCCAGCAGCCACGCAGGCACTGAAGCTTTCTTT

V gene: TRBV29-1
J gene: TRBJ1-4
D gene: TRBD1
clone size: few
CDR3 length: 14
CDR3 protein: CSVAAGGSNEKLFF
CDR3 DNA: TGCAGCGTCGCCGCAGGGGGATCTAATGAAAAACTGTTTTTT

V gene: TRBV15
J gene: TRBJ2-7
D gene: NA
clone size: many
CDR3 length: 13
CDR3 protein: CATSREELDEQYF
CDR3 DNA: TGTGCCACCAGCAGAGAGGAGCTCGACGAGCAGTACTTC

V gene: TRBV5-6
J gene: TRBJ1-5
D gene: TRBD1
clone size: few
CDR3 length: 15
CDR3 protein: CASSSSDRDVQPQHF
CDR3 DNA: TGTGCCAGCAGCTCGAGCGACAGGGACGTTCAGCCCCAGCATTTT

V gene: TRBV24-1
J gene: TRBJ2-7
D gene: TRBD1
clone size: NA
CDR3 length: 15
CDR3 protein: CATSDSPDRGYEQYF
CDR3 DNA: TGTGCCACCAGTGATTCTCCGGACAGGGGCTACGAGCAGTACTTC

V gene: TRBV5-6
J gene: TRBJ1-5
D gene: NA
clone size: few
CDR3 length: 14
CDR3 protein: CASSFGGTHQPQHF
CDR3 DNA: TGTGCCAGCAGCTTCGGGGGTACCCATCAGCCCCAGCATTTT

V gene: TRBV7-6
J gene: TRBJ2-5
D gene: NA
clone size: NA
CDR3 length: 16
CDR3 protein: CASSPGSGGPGETQYF
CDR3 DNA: TGTGCCAGCAGCCCGGGCTCTGGGGGCCCTGGAGAGACCCAGTACTTC

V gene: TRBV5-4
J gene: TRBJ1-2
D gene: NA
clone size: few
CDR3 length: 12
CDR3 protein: CASSPGPALYTF
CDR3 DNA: TGTGCCAGCAGCCCGGGACCTGCTCTCTACACCTTC

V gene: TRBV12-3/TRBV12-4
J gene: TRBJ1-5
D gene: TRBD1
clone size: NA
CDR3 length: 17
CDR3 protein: CASRSPDWTGAAQPQHF
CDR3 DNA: TGTGCCAGCAGATCCCCAGACTGGACAGGGGCGGCTCAGCCCCAGCATTTT

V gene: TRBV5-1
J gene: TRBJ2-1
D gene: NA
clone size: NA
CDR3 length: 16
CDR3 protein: CASSLVPGVNGNEQFF
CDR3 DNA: TGCGCCAGCAGCTTGGTGCCGGGAGTAAATGGCAATGAGCAGTTCTTC

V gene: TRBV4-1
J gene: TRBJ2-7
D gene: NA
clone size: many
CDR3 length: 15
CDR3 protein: CASSQDRGARNEQYF
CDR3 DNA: TGCGCCAGCAGCCAAGATCGGGGGGCGAGGAACGAGCAGTACTTC

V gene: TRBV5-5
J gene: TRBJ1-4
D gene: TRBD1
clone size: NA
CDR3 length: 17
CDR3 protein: CASSRRQGKATNEKLFF
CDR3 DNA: TGTGCCAGCAGCCGACGACAGGGAAAAGCAACTAATGAAAAACTGTTTTTT

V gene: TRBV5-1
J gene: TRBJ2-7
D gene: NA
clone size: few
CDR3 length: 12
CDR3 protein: CASSLVQSEQYF
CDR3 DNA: TGCGCCAGCAGCTTGGTACAGTCCGAGCAGTACTTC

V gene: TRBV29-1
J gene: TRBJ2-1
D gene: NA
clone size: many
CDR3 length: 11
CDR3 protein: CSAGDYNEQFF
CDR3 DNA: TGCAGCGCGGGGGACTACAATGAGCAGTTCTTC

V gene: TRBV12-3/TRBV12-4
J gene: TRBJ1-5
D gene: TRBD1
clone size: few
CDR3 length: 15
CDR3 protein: CASRWGQGLNQPQHF
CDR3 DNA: TGTGCCAGCAGATGGGGACAGGGCCTCAATCAGCCCCAGCATTTT

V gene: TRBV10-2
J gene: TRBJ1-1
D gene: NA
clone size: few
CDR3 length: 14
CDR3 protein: CASSDWLGDTEAFF
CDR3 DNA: TGCGCCAGCAGTGACTGGCTAGGGGACACTGAAGCTTTCTTT

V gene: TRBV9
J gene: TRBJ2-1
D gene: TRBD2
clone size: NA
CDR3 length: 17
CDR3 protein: CASSVALGLAAYNEQFF
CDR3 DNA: TGTGCCAGCAGCGTAGCTTTGGGACTAGCGGCCTACAATGAGCAGTTCTTC

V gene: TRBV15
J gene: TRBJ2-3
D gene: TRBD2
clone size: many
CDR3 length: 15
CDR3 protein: CATSRASGIGDTQYF
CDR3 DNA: TGTGCCACCAGCAGAGCTAGCGGGATTGGAGATACGCAGTATTTT

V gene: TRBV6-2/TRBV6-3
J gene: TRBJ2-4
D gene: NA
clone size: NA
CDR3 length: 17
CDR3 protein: CASSYSYLPTAKNIQYF
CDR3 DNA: TGTGCCAGCAGTTACTCGTATTTACCCACAGCCAAAAACATTCAGTACTTC

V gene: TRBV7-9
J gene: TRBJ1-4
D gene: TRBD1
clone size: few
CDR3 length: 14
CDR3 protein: CASNPGQVSEKLFF
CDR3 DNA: TGTGCCAGCAATCCAGGACAGGTTTCTGAAAAACTGTTTTTT

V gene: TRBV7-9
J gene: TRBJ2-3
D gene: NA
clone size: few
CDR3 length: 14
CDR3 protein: CASRTGTSTDTQYF
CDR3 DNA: TGTGCCAGCAGAACAGGAACTAGCACAGATACGCAGTATTTT

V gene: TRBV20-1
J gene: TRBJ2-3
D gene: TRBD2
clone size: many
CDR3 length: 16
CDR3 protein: CSAPSPGLAVTDTQYF
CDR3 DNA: TGCAGTGCTCCGTCTCCGGGACTAGCGGTCACAGATACGCAGTATTTT

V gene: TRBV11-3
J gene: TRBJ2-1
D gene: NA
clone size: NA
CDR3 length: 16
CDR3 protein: CASSSLAANSYNEQFF
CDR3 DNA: TGTGCCAGCAGCTCCCTAGCAGCCAACTCCTACAATGAGCAGTTCTTC

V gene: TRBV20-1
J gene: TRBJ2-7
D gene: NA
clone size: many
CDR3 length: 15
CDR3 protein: CSARDLLRDNYEQYF
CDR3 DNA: TGCAGTGCTAGAGACCTTCTACGGGACAACTACGAGCAGTACTTC

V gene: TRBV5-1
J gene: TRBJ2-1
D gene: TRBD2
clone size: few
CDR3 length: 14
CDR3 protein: CASSFRGRVNEQFF
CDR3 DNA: TGCGCCAGCAGCTTTCGCGGGAGGGTCAATGAGCAGTTCTTC

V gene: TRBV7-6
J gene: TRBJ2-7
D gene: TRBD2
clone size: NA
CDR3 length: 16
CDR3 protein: CASSEGRSGRANEQYF
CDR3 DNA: TGTGCCAGCAGCGAGGGCCGAAGCGGGAGGGCAAACGAGCAGTACTTC

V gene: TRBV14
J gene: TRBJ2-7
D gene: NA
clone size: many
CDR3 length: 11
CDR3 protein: CASADLVVQYF
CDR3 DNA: TGTGCCTCCGCGGACCTAGTTGTGCAGTACTTC

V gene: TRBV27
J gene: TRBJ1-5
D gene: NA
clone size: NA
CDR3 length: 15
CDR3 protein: CASSLKGRDNQPQHF
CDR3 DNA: TGTGCCAGCAGTTTAAAGGGACGGGATAATCAGCCCCAGCATTTT

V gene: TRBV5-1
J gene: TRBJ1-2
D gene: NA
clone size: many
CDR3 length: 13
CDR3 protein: CASSLRVDYGYTF
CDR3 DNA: TGCGCCAGCAGCTTACGGGTGGACTATGGCTACACCTTC

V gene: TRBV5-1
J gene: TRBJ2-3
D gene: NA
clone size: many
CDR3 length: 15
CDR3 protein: CASSFRNTHTDTQYF
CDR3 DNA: TGCGCCAGCAGCTTCCGGAATACCCACACAGATACGCAGTATTTT

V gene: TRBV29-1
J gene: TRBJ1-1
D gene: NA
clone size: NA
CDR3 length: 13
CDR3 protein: CSVGGRGNTEAFF
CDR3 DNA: TGCAGCGTAGGGGGTCGAGGGAACACTGAAGCTTTCTTT

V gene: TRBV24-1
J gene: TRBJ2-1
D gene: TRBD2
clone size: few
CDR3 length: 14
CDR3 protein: CATSDGTTFNEQFF
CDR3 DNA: TGTGCCACCAGTGACGGGACTACTTTCAATGAGCAGTTCTTC

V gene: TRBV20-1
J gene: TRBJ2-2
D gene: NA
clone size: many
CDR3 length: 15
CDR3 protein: CSARAGTPFNGELFF
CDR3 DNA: TGCAGTGCGAGGGCCGGGACACCCTTTAACGGGGAGCTGTTTTTT

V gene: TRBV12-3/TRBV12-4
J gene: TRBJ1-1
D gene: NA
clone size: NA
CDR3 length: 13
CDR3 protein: CASSPPGGTEAFF
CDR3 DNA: TGTGCCAGCAGTCCCCCCGGCGGAACTGAAGCTTTCTTT

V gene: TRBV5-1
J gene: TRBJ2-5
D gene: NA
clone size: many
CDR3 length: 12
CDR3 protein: CASSLNQETQYF
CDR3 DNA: TGCGCCAGCAGCTTAAACCAAGAGACCCAGTACTTC

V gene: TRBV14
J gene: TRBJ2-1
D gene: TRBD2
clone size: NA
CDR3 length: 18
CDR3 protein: CASSQDRTSGRMYNEQFF
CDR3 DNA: TGTGCCAGCAGCCAAGATCGAACTAGCGGGAGGATGTACAATGAGCAGTTCTTC

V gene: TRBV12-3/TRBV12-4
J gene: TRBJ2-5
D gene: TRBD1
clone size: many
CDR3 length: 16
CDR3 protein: CASSSTDRGQWETQYF
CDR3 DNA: TGTGCCAGCAGTTCGACGGACAGGGGACAGTGGGAGACCCAGTACTTC

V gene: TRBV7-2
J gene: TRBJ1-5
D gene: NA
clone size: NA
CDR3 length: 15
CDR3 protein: CASSWTQTPGWPQHF
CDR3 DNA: TGTGCCAGCAGCTGGACACAGACCCCGGGATGGCCCCAGCATTTT

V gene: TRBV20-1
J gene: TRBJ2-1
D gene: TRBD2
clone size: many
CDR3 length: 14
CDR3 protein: CSAESGTSDNEQFF
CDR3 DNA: TGCAGTGCAGAATCCGGGACTAGCGACAATGAGCAGTTCTTC

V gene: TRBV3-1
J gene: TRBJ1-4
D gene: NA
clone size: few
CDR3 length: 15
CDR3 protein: CASSQGPGVDEKLFF
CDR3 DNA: TGTGCCAGCAGCCAAGGACCTGGGGTAGATGAAAAACTGTTTTTT

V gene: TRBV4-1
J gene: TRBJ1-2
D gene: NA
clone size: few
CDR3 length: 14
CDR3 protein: CASSQEGSRYGYTF
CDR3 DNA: TGCGCCAGCAGCCAAGAAGGTTCGAGGTATGGCTACACCTTC